Shown below are 8 T cell receptor delta chains from a single sample sequenced in a study of gamma-delta T cells after stem cell transplantation. TCRdb reanalysed the RT-PCR reads with CATT. The repertoire has some 2,400 delta-chain clones, around 21% of them found once; the top ten carry around 27%. Sequences were obtained from gamma-delta T cells. The source is a human donor. It is not recorded whose cells these are; they may come from a transplant donor.

This clone has more than one count but fewer than ten. This is likely an artifact of a read error, given a far larger clone one base away. Other nucleotide sequences from this sample produce the same CDR3. The V and J genes are TRDV1 and TRDJ1; 8 bases are shared with TRDD3. Germline lookup yields CDR1 TSWWSYY and CDR2 QGS. The CDR3 is 19 amino acids. The V gene end was trimmed by 5 bases and the J gene end by 3 bases; junction bases not matched to a gene: 20. This CDR3 reads CALGFRLPSYWGLPDKLIF. CDR3 bases: TGTGCTCTTGGGTTTAGGCTACCCTCGTACTGGGGGCTACCCGATAAACTCATCTTT.

The genes are TRDV1 and TRDJ1, with 13 bases matching TRDD3. The ends lost 0 bases at V and 1 base at J; junction bases unmatched: 50. The CDR3 totals 33 residues. Germline assignment: CDR1 TSWWSYY and CDR2 QGS. CDR3 DNA: TGTGCTCTTGGGGAACTTAGGTTAGGGGCCTCACTTCTCGCCCCCCTCTTCTCTAGCCCGCCCCGACTGGGGGATACGGGCACCGATAAACTCATCTTT. It yields the protein CALGELRLGASLLAPLFSSPPRLGDTGTDKLIF.

The rearrangement uses TRDV1 and TRDJ1; 8 bases line up with TRDD3. CDR1 and CDR2 from the germline V gene are TSWWSYY and QGS. Unmatched junction bases numbered 28, after V lost 4 bases and J lost 0 bases. The CDR3 contains 23 residues. CDR3 sequence: CALGGSAPQVYWGVIPYTDKLIF. The CDR3 nucleotides read TGTGCTCTTGGGGGGTCCGCCCCCCAGGTGTACTGGGGGGTTATCCCGTACACCGATAAACTCATCTTT.

This chain joins TRDV2 and TRDJ1; the match to TRDD3 covers 7 bases. Germline values: CDR1 GEAIGNYY, CDR2 EKD. The CDR3 loop spans 19 amino acids. J lost 0 bases, V lost 3 bases, and 18 bases had no gene match. This CDR3 is CACDHIFQPGGPYTDKLIF. CDR3 nucleotide sequence: TGTGCCTGTGACCACATCTTCCAACCTGGGGGCCCATACACCGATAAACTCATCTTT.

As for this clone: A far bigger clonotype differs at one base, so this is likely a read error. The sample holds other DNA sequences that translate to the same CDR3. The gene calls are TRDV2 and TRDJ3; 10 bases align to TRDD3. Germline CDR1 and CDR2: GEAIGNYY and EKD. The V gene end was trimmed by 1 base and the J gene end by 0 bases; junction bases not matched to a gene: 20. The CDR3 is 24 amino acids. CDR3 bases: TGTGCCTGTGACACTGAAGCCCACCACTGGGGGATCCCCCCCAGCTCCTGGGACACCCGACAGATGTTTTTC. Residues: CACDTEAHHWGIPPSSWDTRQMFF.

This clone was counted a few times. TCRdb shows a much larger clone's protein in place of this DNA's translation, and the two differ at residue 7, likely through a read error; the protein shown is translated from the DNA. The rearrangement uses TRDV2 and TRDJ1; TRDD3 matches 9 bases. The CDR3 has 20 amino acids. CDR1 is GEAIGNYY, CDR2 EKD, per germline. The V and J ends lost 2 bases and 0 bases, in that order; junction bases with no gene match: 18. In nucleotides, the CDR3 is TGTGCCTGTGACATTCCTATGTTTACTGGGGGAAACTTGTACACCGATAAACTCATCTTT. Protein: CACDIPMFTGGNLYTDKLIF.

Comments on this clone: Its ends do not fully match the called genes, so a read error is possible. This same CDR3 is encoded by further DNA sequences in the sample. This chain links TRDV1 with TRDJ1, with 13 positions matching TRDD3. The CDR3 is made up of 24 amino acids. Germline assignment: CDR1 TSWWSYY and CDR2 QGS. This CDR3 is CALGELGLPTFGTGGYAYTDKLIF. The CDR3 bases are TGTGCACTTGGGGAACTAGGCCTCCCCACGTTTGGTACTGGGGGATACGCGTACACCGATAAACTCATCTTT.

Regarding this clone: The same CDR3 also results from other DNA sequences found in this sample. The rearrangement links TRDV1 to TRDJ1; maybe TRDD3 (5 bases). Germline loops: CDR1 TSWWSYY, CDR2 QGS. The CDR3 is 25 amino acids. Between the trimmed V and J ends, which lost 0 bases and 0 bases, there was a span of 38 bases. The chain's CDR3 is CALGELKPTNSLLVLIGGYTDKLIF. The CDR3 DNA sequence: TGTGCTCTTGGGGAACTCAAACCCACCAATTCATTACTCGTACTTATAGGGGGGTACACCGATAAACTCATCTTT.